The 14 T cell receptor beta chains below come from one sample, sequenced in a study of shared clonotypes between healthy human individuals. TCRdb's table, derived via immunoSEQ multiplex PCR, lists solely in-frame clones and lacks some. The sample records roughly 2.5 million clones, roughly 92% being singletons. Sequenced material: naive CD4+ T cells sorted from blood. Subset specified: CD45RA+ positively selected. The receptor set was obtained from a man between 18 and 35 years old in good health.

Concerning this clone itself: At the DNA level, this CDR3 is encoded by other sequences in the same sample as well. V and J are TRBV18 and TRBJ1-1, with 7 positions matching TRBD1. CDR1 and CDR2 (germline): KGHSH, LQKENI. The J segment lost 1 base and the V segment lost 4 bases, leaving 3 bases of the junction unmatched. This CDR3 is 14 amino acids long. CDR3 protein: CASSQGQKNTEAFF. CDR3 DNA sequence: TGTGCCAGCTCACAGGGACAGAAGAACACTGAAGCTTTCTTT.

The rearrangement joins TRBV2 to TRBJ1-2; possibly TRBD1 for D (6 bases). CDR1 SNHLY and CDR2 FYNNEI come from the germline V gene. V gave up 6 bases and J gave up 8 bases, with 16 bases separating them. CDR3 length: 13 amino acids. The CDR3 DNA sequence: TGTGCCAGCAGATTCCGGGACACGGGCGGCTACACCTTC. Protein sequence: CASRFRDTGGYTF.

J is TRBJ2-5 and V is TRBV30; the D is unclear. Germline assignment: CDR1 GTSNPN and CDR2 SVGIG (reference sequence). Trimming took 3 bases from V and 3 from J, leaving 11 bases between them. This CDR3 has 13 residues. The CDR3, as DNA: TGTGCCTGGAGCTGGGGTAGCAAAGAGACCCAGTACTTC. It codes for CAWSWGSKETQYF.

The rearrangement joins TRBV5-1 to TRBJ2-3; possibly TRBD1 for D (6 bases). The CDR3 runs 15 residues. The V end was cut by 0 bases, the J end by 1 base, with 9 bases between. Germline loops: CDR1 SGHRS, CDR2 YFSETQ. DNA of the CDR3: TGCGCCAGCAGCTTGGACGGACAGCGCACAGATACGCAGTATTTT. Amino acid sequence: CASSLDGQRTDTQYF. Full variable domain (remainder filled in from reference TRBV5-1 and TRBJ2-3): KAGVTQTPRYLIKTRGQQVTLSCSPISGHRSVSWYQQTPGQGLQFLFEYFSETQRNKGNFPGRFSGRQFSNSRSEMNVSTLELGDSALYLCASSLDGQRTDTQYFGPGTRLTVL.

Of note for this clone: This specimen includes other DNA sequences encoding the same CDR3. The J gene is TRBJ2-3, the V gene TRBV18; D is unresolved. This CDR3 has 12 residues. Germline V lookup: CDR1 KGHSH, CDR2 LQKENI. The V and J ends lost 3 bases and 6 bases respectively, with 7 bases between them. This CDR3 reads CASSPRVDTQYF. CDR3 DNA: TGTGCCAGCTCACCCCGAGTGGATACGCAGTATTTT.

The gene calls are TRBV19 and TRBJ1-5; TRBD1 is a possible D gene (5 bases). V was shortened by 7 bases and J by 1 base, with 14 bases between the two germline ends. CDR1 is LNHDA, CDR2 SQIVND, per germline (reference sequence). This CDR3 contains 15 residues. CDR3: CASTLWGGSNQPQHF. CDR3 bases: TGTGCCAGTACCCTATGGGGGGGGAGCAATCAGCCCCAGCATTTT.

On this clone: The sample contains more than one DNA sequence encoding this CDR3. The chain is built from TRBV10-1 and TRBJ1-1; D is undetermined. CDR3 length: 13 amino acids. Per germline, CDR1 WNHNN and CDR2 SYGVQD (reference sequence). V lost 0 bases and J 1 base, leaving 3 bases between the germline ends. CDR3 sequence reads: CASSESGNTEAFF. The CDR3 DNA sequence: TGCGCCAGCAGTGAGTCGGGGAACACTGAAGCTTTCTTT.

The rearrangement links TRBV28 to TRBJ1-1; no firm D call. Germline assignment: CDR1 MDHEN and CDR2 SYDVKM. The CDR3 length is 13 residues. V was cut by 5 bases and J by 4 bases, with 11 bases left in between. The CDR3 DNA follows: TGTGCCAGCAGTCCCCGGGCCGGCACTGAAGCTTTCTTT. This encodes CASSPRAGTEAFF.

The chain employs TRBV6-6 and TRBJ1-4, with D maybe TRBD1 (6 bases). Germline V lookup: CDR1 MNHNY, CDR2 SVGAGI (reference sequence). Trimming took 11 bases from V and 1 from J, leaving 11 bases between them. CDR3 size: 13 residues. The CDR3 region is CAAGGQTNEKLFF. In nucleotides, the CDR3 is TGTGCCGCCGGGGGGCAAACTAATGAAAAACTGTTTTTT.

Notes on this clone: In the same sample, other DNA sequences code for this CDR3. This sequence joins TRBV30 and TRBJ1-2; D perhaps matches TRBD1 (5 bases). The CDR3 has 11 amino acids. Germline CDR1 is GTSNPN and CDR2 is SVGIG (reference sequence). Between the trimmed V and J ends, which lost 1 base and 8 bases, there was a span of 8 bases. CDR3 in DNA: TGTGCCTGGAGTGGGGGGGAAGGCTACACCTTC. Its protein is CAWSGGEGYTF.

V is TRBV5-1 and J is TRBJ2-3; tentatively, D is TRBD1 (6 bases). CDR1 and CDR2 from the germline V gene are SGHRS and YFSETQ. Trimming shortened V by 4 bases and J by 2 bases, and 17 bases separated the two germline ends. The CDR3 runs 16 residues. The CDR3 protein is CASSRRGFDATDTQYF. The CDR3 nucleotides read TGCGCCAGCAGCCGAAGGGGGTTCGACGCCACAGATACGCAGTATTTT.

The rearrangement joins TRBV27 to TRBJ1-2; no clear D. The V and J ends lost 0 bases and 6 bases respectively, with 8 bases between them. The CDR3 consists of 13 residues. In germline, CDR1 is MNHEY, CDR2 SMNVEV (reference sequence). The CDR3 reads CASSLSTRDGYTF. DNA for the CDR3: TGTGCCAGCAGTTTATCTACCCGGGATGGCTACACCTTC.

This sequence joins TRBV6-5 and TRBJ1-6, with 7 nucleotides matching TRBD1. CDR1 and CDR2 (germline): MNHEY, SVGAGI. This CDR3 region has 15 residues. J gave up 6 bases and V 6 bases, and 8 bases lay outside the gene matches. CDR3: CASRRTGGGNSPLHF. The CDR3 DNA sequence: TGTGCCAGCAGGCGGACAGGCGGCGGTAATTCACCCCTCCACTTT.

The CDR3 DNA is TGTGCCTGCCCCTCGGGGGACCTCCACCCCGCTCACTATGGCTACACCTTC. Protein sequence: CACPSGDLHPAHYGYTF. The V gene is TRBV30, the J gene TRBJ1-2; D is perhaps TRBD1 (5 bases). The V gene lost 6 bases and the J gene lost 3 bases, with 26 bases spanning the gap. This CDR3 is built from 17 residues. Germline V lookup: CDR1 GTSNPN, CDR2 SVGIG (reference sequence).